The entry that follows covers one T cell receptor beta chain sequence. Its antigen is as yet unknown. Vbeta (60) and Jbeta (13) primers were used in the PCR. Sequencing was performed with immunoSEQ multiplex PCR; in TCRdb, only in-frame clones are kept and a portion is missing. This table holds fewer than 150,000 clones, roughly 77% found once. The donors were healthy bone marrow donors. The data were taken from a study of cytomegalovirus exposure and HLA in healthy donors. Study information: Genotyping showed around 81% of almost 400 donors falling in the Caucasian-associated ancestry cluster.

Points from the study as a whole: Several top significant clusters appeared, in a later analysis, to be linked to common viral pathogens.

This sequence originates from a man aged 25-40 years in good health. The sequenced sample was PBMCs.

The CDR3, as DNA: TGTGCCAGCAGCTCGGTCACAGGCGCTCAGCCCCAGCATTTT. Translation: CASSSVTGAQPQHF. V usage is TRBV7-2 and J usage is TRBJ1-5; TRBD1 might be the D (5 bases). Looked up from germline, CDR1 is SGHTA and CDR2 is FQGNSA. The V end lost 4 bases, the J end lost 6 bases, and 13 bases lay between the germline ends. This CDR3 spans 14 amino acids.